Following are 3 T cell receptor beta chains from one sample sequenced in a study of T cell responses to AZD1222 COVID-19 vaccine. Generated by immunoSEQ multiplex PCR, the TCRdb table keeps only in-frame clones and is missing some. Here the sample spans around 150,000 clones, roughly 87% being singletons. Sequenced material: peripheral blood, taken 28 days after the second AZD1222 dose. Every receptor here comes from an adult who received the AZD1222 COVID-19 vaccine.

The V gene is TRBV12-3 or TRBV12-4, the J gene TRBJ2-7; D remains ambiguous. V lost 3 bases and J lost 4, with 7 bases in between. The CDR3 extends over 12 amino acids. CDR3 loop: CASSLIRYEQYF. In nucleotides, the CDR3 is TGTGCCAGCAGTTTGATAAGGTACGAGCAGTACTTC.

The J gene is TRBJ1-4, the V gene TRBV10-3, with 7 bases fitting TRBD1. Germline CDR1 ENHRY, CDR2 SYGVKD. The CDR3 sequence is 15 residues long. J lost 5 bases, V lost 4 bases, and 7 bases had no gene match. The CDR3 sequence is CAISGGRDSNEKLFF. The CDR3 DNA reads TGTGCCATCAGTGGGGGAAGGGACAGCAATGAAAAACTGTTTTTT.

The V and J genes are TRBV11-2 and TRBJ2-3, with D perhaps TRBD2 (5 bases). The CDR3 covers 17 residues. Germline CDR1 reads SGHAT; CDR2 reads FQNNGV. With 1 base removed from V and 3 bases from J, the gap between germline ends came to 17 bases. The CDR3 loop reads CASSLGLGAWRTDTQYF. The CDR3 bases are TGTGCCAGCAGCTTAGGGCTCGGAGCCTGGAGGACAGATACGCAGTATTTT.